This TCR beta chain was recovered during a study of radiation and T cells in renal cell carcinoma. As to time point: baseline pretreatment blood. Treatment specified: 15 Gy SBRT to primary tumor, nephrectomy 4 weeks later. After SBRT, blood was collected at 2 and 4 weeks, plus baseline. Clones were sequenced by immunoSEQ multiplex PCR, and TCRdb holds only the in-frame ones, with some missing. The table has 120,000 to 150,000 clones, roughly 90% seen once. The CDR3 extends over 12 amino acids. V was trimmed by 1 base and J by 5 bases, leaving 5 bases between them. Germline assignment: CDR1 MNHNS and CDR2 SASEGT.

The TCR sequence derives from a woman between 70 and 85 years old with renal cell carcinoma. The chain joins TRBV6-1 to TRBJ2-5; D not certain. This specimen consisted of blood, obtained from a patient whose treatment included radiotherapy and nephrectomy. In nucleotides, the CDR3 is TGTGCCAGCAGTGAAGTTGGGGAGACCCAGTACTTC. This gives the protein CASSEVGETQYF.